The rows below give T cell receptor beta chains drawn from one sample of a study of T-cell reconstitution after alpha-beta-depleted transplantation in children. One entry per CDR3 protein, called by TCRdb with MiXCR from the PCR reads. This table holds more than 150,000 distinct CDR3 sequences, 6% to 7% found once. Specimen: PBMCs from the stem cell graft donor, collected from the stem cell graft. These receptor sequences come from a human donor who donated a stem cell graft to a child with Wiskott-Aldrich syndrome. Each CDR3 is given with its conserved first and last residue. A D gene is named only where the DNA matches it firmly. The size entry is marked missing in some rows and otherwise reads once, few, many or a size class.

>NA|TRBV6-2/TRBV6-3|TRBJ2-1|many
CASSRDTYNEQFF
TGTGCCAGCAGCCGGGACACCTACAATGAGCAGTTCTTC
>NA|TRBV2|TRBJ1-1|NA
CARSQGGANTEAFF
TGTGCCAGATCTCAGGGTGGGGCGAACACTGAAGCTTTCTTT
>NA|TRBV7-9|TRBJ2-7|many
CASSPDNPPYEQYF
TGTGCCAGCAGCCCAGATAACCCTCCCTACGAGCAGTACTTC
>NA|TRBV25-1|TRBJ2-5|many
CASSELGQGYDKETQYF
TGTGCCAGCAGTGAATTGGGGCAGGGTTATGATAAGGAGACCCAGTACTTC
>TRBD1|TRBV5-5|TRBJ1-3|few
CASSLDRVSRTSGNTIYF
TGTGCCAGCAGCTTAGACAGGGTGTCTAGAACCTCTGGAAACACCATATATTTT
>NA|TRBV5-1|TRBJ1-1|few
CASSLRGPGAFF
TGCGCCAGCAGCTTGCGGGGACCTGGGGCTTTCTTT
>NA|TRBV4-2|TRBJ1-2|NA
CASSQEWVYGYTF
TGTGCCAGCAGCCAAGAGTGGGTCTATGGCTACACCTTC
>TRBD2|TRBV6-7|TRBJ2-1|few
CASSSPGTSAFSYNEQFF
TGTGCCAGCAGTTCCCCCGGGACTAGCGCATTCTCCTACAATGAGCAGTTCTTC
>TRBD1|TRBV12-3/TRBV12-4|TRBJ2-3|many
CASSGIGTANTDTQYF
TGTGCCAGCAGTGGGATAGGGACAGCAAACACAGATACGCAGTATTTT
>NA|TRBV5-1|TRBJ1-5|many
CASSLDLNQPQHF
TGCGCCAGCAGCTTGGATCTCAATCAGCCCCAGCATTTT
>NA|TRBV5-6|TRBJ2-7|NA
CASSFGARDKSSYEQYF
TGTGCCAGCAGCTTCGGAGCCCGGGACAAGAGCTCCTACGAGCAGTACTTC
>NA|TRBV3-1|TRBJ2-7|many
CASSQLANEQYF
TGTGCCAGCAGCCAATTAGCCAACGAGCAGTACTTC
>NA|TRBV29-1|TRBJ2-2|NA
CSVGLLSNTGELFF
TGCAGCGTTGGTCTCCTCTCGAACACCGGGGAGCTGTTTTTT
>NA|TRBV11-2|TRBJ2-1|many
CASSRELRGLEQFF
TGTGCCAGCAGCCGCGAACTTAGGGGACTTGAGCAGTTCTTC
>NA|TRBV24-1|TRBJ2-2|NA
CATSGRGNTGELFF
TGTGCCACCTCGGGCAGGGGGAACACCGGGGAGCTGTTTTTT
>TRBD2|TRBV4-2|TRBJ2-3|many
CASSQVVAPRGGYTQYF
TGTGCCAGCAGCCAAGTCGTTGCCCCTCGGGGGGGATATACGCAGTATTTT
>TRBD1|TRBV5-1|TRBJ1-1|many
CASSLDRGQRADTEAFF
TGCGCCAGCAGCCTGGACAGGGGGCAAAGGGCGGACACTGAAGCTTTCTTT
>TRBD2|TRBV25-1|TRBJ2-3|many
CASSELGAGGPVYTQYF
TGTGCCAGCAGTGAATTAGGAGCGGGAGGGCCGGTTTATACGCAGTATTTT
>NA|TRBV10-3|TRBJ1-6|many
CAISVGQNNSPLHF
TGTGCCATCAGTGTCGGACAGAATAATTCACCCCTCCACTTT
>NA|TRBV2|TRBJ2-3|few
CASSDTQGGDTQYF
TGTGCCAGCAGTGATACACAGGGTGGGGATACGCAGTATTTT
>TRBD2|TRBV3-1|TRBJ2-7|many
CASSRASGTSGGHYEQYF
TGTGCCAGCAGCCGAGCTTCCGGGACTAGCGGGGGGCACTACGAGCAGTACTTC
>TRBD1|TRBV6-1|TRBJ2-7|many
CASTPGTGGEQYF
TGTGCCAGCACTCCTGGGACAGGAGGCGAGCAGTACTTC
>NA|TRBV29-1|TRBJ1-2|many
CSVAGRGANYGYTF
TGCAGCGTTGCGGGCAGGGGAGCTAACTATGGCTACACCTTC
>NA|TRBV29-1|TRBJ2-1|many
CSADPGAGNEQFF
TGCAGCGCCGACCCAGGGGCCGGCAATGAGCAGTTCTTC
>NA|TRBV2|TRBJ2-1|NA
CASLFPRALGINEQFF
TGTGCCAGCTTATTCCCCCGGGCCCTTGGGATCAATGAGCAGTTCTTC
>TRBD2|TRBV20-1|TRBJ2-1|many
CSASLLAGNNEQFF
TGCAGTGCTAGTCTGCTAGCGGGAAACAATGAGCAGTTCTTC
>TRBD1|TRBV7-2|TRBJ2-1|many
CASSLVPKGQGGNEQFF
TGTGCCAGCAGCTTAGTTCCCAAGGGACAGGGGGGGAATGAGCAGTTCTTC
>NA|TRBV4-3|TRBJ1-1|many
CASSQVGNMNTEAFF
TGCGCCAGCAGCCAAGTAGGCAATATGAACACTGAAGCTTTCTTT
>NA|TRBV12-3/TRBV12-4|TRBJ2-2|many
CASRLNPTGELFF
TGTGCCAGCAGGCTTAATCCCACCGGGGAGCTGTTTTTT
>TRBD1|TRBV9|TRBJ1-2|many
CASSGGDRVYGYTF
TGTGCCAGCAGCGGAGGGGACAGAGTCTATGGCTACACCTTC
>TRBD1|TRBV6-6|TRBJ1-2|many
CASSPDRVYGYTF
TGTGCCAGCAGCCCCGACAGGGTCTATGGCTACACCTTC
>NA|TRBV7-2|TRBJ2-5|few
CASSAYKETQYF
TGTGCCAGCAGCGCTTACAAAGAGACCCAGTACTTC
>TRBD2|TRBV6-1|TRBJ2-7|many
CASQASGTYEQYF
TGTGCCAGCCAGGCTAGCGGGACCTACGAGCAGTACTTC
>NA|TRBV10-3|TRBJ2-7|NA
CAIRAPDNYEQYF
TGTGCCATCAGGGCCCCGGACAACTACGAGCAGTACTTC
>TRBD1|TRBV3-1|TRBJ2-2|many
CASSQVWGEDRGNTGELFF
TGTGCCAGCAGCCAAGTATGGGGAGAAGACAGGGGGAACACCGGGGAGCTGTTTTTT
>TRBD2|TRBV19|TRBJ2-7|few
CASSGGLAGGEQYF
TGTGCCAGTAGTGGGGGACTAGCGGGAGGCGAGCAGTACTTC
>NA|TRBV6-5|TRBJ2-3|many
CASSYAPGTSLGTDTQYF
TGTGCCAGCAGTTACGCCCCCGGGACCTCCCTCGGCACAGATACGCAGTATTTT
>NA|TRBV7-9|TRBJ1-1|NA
CASSPRTSVTEAFF
TGTGCCAGCAGCCCAAGGACCTCGGTAACTGAAGCTTTCTTT
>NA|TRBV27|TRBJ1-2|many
CASSYGHKNYGYTF
TGTGCCAGCAGTTACGGACACAAAAACTATGGCTACACCTTC
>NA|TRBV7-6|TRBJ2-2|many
CASSSSIQGTGELFF
TGTGCCAGCAGCTCCTCTATCCAGGGAACCGGGGAGCTGTTTTTT
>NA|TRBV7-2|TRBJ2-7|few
CASSLVNGDSYEQYF
TGTGCCAGCAGCTTAGTAAACGGAGATTCCTACGAGCAGTACTTC
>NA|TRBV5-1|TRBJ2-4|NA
CASSLEQGPNIQYF
TGCGCCAGCAGCTTGGAGCAGGGTCCAAACATTCAGTACTTC
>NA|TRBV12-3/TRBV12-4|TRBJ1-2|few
CASGEVDPNYGYTF
TGTGCCAGCGGTGAGGTGGACCCTAACTATGGCTACACCTTC
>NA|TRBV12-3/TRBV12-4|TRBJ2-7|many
CASSKSRAEQYF
TGTGCCAGCAGTAAAAGTAGGGCCGAGCAGTACTTC
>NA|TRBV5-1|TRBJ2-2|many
CASLEQGNTGELFF
TGCGCCAGCTTGGAACAGGGTAACACCGGGGAGCTGTTTTTT
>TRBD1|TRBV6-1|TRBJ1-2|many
CASSRRMGQGNYGYTF
TGTGCCAGCAGCCGCCGCATGGGACAGGGGAACTATGGCTACACCTTC
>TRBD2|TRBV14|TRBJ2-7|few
CASSQGLAGPNEQYF
TGTGCCAGCAGCCAAGGACTAGCGGGGCCGAACGAGCAGTACTTC
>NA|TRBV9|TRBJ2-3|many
CASSVTAGGSDTQYF
TGTGCCAGCAGCGTAACCGCCGGGGGTTCAGATACGCAGTATTTT
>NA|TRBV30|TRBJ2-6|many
CAWSGVGRPNSGANVLTF
TGTGCCTGGAGTGGAGTGGGGCGCCCAAACTCTGGGGCCAACGTCCTGACTTTC
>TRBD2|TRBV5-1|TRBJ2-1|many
CASSLGEGSYNEQFF
TGCGCCAGCAGCTTGGGGGAGGGCTCCTACAATGAGCAGTTCTTC
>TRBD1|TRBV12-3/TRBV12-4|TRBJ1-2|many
CASSSDRVGGYTF
TGTGCCAGCAGTTCGGACAGGGTGGGTGGCTACACCTTC
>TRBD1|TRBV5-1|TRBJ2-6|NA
CASSSTGTDYSGANVLTF
TGCGCCAGCAGCTCCACCGGGACAGACTACTCTGGGGCCAACGTCCTGACTTTC
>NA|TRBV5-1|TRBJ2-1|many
CASSEANLEGNEQFF
TGCGCCAGCAGCGAGGCCAACCTTGAGGGCAATGAGCAGTTCTTC
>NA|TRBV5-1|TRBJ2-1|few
CASSLASQIRYNEQFF
TGCGCCAGCAGCTTGGCTTCGCAAATTCGATACAATGAGCAGTTCTTC
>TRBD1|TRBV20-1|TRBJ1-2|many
CSARDPLKGAVDGYTF
TGCAGTGCTAGAGACCCACTTAAGGGGGCGGTAGACGGCTACACCTTC